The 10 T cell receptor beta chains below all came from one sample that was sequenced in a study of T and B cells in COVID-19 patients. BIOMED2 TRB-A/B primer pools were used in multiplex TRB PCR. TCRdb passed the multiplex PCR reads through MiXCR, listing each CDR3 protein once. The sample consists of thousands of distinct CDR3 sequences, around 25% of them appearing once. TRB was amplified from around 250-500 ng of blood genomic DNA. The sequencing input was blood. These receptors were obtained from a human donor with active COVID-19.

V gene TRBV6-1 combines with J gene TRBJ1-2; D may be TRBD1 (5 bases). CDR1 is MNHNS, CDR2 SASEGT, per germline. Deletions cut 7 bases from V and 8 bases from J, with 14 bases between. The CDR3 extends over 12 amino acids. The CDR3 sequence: CASNAGGDGYTF. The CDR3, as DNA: TGTGCCAGCAACGCCGGGGGGGACGGCTACACCTTC.

The CDR3 spells CSASITGLNQPQHF. In DNA form, the CDR3 reads TGCAGTGCTAGTATCACAGGGCTGAATCAGCCCCAGCATTTT. This chain links TRBV20-1 with TRBJ1-5; TRBD1 might be the D (6 bases). CDR1 is DFQATT, CDR2 SNEGSKA, per germline (reference sequence). The CDR3 contains 14 residues. V lost 3 bases and J 4 bases, leaving 13 bases between the germline ends.

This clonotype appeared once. This chain's CDR3 is CSANRAGGASYEQYF. CDR3 bases: TGCAGTGCTAATCGAGCGGGGGGAGCCTCCTACGAGCAGTACTTC. The J gene is TRBJ2-7, the V gene TRBV20-1; TRBD2 matches at 9 bases. V dropped 4 bases and J dropped 0; count of bases not matched to a gene: 7. The CDR3 is 15 amino acids. Per the germline V gene, CDR1 is DFQATT and CDR2 is SNEGSKA (reference sequence).

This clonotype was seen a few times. The CDR3, as DNA: TGTGCCAGCAGCACCGGGACTACTAACACCGGGGAGCTGTTTTTT. Encoded protein: CASSTGTTNTGELFF. The rearrangement uses TRBV7-2 and TRBJ2-2; 7 bases match TRBD2. The CDR3 runs to 15 residues. The J segment lost 2 bases and the V segment lost 5 bases, leaving 5 bases of the junction unmatched. Germline lookup yields CDR1 SGHTA and CDR2 FQGNSA.

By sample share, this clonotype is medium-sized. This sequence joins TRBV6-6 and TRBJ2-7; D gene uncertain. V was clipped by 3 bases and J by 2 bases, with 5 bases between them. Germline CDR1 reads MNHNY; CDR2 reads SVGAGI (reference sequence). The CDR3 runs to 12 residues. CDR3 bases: TGTGCCAGCAGTTATCCCACCTACGAGCAGTACTTC. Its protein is CASSYPTYEQYF.

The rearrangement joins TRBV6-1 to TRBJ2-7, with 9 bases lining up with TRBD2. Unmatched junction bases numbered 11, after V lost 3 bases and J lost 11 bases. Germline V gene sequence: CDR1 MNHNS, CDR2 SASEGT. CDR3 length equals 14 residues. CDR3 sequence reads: CASSDIAGDGTEYF. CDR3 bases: TGTGCCAGCAGTGATATAGCGGGAGACGGTACTGAGTACTTC.

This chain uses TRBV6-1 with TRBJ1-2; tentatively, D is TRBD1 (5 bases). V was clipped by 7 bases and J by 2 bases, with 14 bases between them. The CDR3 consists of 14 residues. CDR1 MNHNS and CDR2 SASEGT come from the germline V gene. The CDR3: CASIQRGTNYGYTF. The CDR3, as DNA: TGTGCCAGCATTCAACGGGGGACCAACTATGGCTACACCTTC.

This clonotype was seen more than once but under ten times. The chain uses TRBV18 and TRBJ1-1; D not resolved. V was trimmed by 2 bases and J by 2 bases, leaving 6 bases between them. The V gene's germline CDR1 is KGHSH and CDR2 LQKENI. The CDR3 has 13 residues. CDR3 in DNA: TGTGCCAGCTCACCAGGCAGCAACACTGAAGCTTTCTTT. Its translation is CASSPGSNTEAFF.

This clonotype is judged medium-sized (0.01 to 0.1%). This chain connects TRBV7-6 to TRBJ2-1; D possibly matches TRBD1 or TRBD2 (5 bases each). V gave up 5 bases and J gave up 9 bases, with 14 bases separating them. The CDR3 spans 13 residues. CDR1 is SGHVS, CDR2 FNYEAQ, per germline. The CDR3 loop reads CASSLMGESEQFF. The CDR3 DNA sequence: TGTGCCAGCAGCCTGATGGGGGAGAGTGAGCAGTTCTTC.

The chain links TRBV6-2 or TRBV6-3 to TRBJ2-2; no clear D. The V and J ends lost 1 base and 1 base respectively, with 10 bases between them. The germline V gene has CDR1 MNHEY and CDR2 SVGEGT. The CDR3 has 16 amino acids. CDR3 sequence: CASSYLGQENTGELFF. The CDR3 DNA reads TGTGCCAGCAGTTACTTAGGTCAGGAGAACACCGGGGAGCTGTTTTTT.